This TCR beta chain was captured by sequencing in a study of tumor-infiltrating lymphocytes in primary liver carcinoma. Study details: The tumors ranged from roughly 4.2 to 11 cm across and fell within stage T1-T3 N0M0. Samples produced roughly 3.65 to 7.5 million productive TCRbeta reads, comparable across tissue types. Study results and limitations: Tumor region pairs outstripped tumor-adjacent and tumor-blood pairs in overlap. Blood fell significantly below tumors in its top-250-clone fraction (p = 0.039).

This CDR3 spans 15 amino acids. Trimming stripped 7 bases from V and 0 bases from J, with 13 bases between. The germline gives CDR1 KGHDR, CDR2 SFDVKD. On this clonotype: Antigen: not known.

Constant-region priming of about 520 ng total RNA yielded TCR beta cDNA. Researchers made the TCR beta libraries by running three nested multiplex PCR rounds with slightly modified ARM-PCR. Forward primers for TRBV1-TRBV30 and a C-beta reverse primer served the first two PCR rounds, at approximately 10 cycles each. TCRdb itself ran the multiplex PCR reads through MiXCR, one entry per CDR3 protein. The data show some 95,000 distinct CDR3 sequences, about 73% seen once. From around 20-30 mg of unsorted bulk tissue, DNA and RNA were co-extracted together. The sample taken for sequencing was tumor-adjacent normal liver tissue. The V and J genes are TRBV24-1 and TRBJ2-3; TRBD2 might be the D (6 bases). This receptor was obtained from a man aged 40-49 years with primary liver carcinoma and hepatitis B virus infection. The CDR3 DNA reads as TGTGCCACCAGGCGTAGCGGTTCAAGCACAGATACGCAGTATTTT. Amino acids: CATRRSGSSTDTQYF.